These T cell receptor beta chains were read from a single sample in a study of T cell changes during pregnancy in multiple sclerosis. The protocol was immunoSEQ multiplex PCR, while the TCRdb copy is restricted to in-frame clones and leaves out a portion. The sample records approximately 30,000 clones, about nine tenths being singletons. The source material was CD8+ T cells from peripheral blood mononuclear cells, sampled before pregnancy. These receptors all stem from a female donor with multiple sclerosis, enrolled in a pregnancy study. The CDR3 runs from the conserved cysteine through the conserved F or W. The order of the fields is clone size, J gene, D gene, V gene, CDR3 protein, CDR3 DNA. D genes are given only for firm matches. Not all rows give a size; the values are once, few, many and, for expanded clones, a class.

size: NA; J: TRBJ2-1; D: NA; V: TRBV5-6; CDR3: CASSLEWLGGRNEQFF; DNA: TGTGCCAGCAGCTTGGAATGGCTAGGGGGACGGAATGAGCAGTTCTTC
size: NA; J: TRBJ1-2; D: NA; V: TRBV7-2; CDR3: CASSFTGSLYGYTF; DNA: TGTGCCAGCAGCTTTACAGGGTCCCTTTATGGCTACACCTTC
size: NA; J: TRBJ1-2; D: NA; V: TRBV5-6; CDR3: CASSGPIGGSYGYTF; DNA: TGTGCCAGCAGCGGGCCGATTGGAGGGAGCTACGGCTACACCTTC
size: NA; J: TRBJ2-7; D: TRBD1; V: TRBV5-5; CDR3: CASRQDRGYEQYF; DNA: TGTGCCAGCAGACAGGACAGGGGTTACGAGCAGTACTTC
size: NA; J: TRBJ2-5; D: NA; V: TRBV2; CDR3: CASRALVGQETQYF; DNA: TGTGCCAGCAGAGCCCTAGTGGGCCAAGAGACCCAGTACTTC
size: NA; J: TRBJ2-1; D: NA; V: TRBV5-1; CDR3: CASSPWRVGNEQFF; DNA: TGCGCCAGCAGCCCCTGGAGGGTAGGCAATGAGCAGTTCTTC
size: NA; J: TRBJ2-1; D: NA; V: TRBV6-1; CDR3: CASSETVGAADEQFF; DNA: TGTGCCAGCAGTGAAACCGTTGGGGCCGCCGATGAGCAGTTCTTC
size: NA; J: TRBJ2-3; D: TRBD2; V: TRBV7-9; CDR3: CASSTRLAGVTDTQYF; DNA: TGTGCCAGCAGCACCAGACTAGCGGGGGTCACAGATACGCAGTATTTT
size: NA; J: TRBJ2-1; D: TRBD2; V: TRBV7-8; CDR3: CASSLEGLGSQQFF; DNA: TGTGCCAGCAGCTTAGAAGGACTAGGTTCGCAGCAGTTCTTC
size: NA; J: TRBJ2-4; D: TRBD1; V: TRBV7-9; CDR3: CASSLGGTGSNIQYF; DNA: TGTGCCAGCAGCTTAGGGGGGACAGGGAGTAACATTCAGTACTTC
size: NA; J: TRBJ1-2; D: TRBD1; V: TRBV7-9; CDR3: CASRRPGQGMGYTF; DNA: TGTGCCAGCAGACGTCCGGGACAGGGGATGGGCTACACCTTC
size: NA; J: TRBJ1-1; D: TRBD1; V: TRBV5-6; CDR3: CASSPGGNTEAFF; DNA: TGTGCCAGCAGCCCAGGGGGGAACACTGAAGCTTTCTTT
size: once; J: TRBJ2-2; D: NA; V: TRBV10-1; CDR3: CASGSSANTGELFF; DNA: TGCGCCAGCGGAAGTAGCGCGAACACCGGGGAGCTGTTTTTT
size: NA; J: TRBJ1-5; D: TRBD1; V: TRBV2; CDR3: CASSEWTGLLSQPQHF; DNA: TGTGCCAGCAGTGAGTGGACAGGACTTTTGAGCCAGCCCCAGCATTTT
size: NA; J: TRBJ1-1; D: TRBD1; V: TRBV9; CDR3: CASSLGQGTTEAFF; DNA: TGTGCCAGCAGCTTGGGACAGGGGACCACTGAAGCTTTCTTT
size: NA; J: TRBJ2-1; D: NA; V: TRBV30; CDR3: CAWSLRDNEQFF; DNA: TGTGCCTGGAGCCTCAGGGACAATGAGCAGTTCTTC
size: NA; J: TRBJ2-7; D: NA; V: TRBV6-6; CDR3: CASTQGSYEQYF; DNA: TGTGCCAGCACACAGGGCTCCTACGAGCAGTACTTC
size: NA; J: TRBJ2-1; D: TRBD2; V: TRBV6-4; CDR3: CASSDPTSGDYNEQFF; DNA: TGTGCCAGCAGTGACCCGACTAGCGGAGACTACAATGAGCAGTTCTTC
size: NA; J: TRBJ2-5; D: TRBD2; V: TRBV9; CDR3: CASQRAGAVGETQYF; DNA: TGTGCCAGCCAGAGAGCGGGGGCCGTCGGAGAGACCCAGTACTTC
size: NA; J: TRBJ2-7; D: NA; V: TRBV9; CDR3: CASSVDGATYEQYF; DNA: TGTGCCAGCAGCGTAGATGGGGCTACCTACGAGCAGTACTTC